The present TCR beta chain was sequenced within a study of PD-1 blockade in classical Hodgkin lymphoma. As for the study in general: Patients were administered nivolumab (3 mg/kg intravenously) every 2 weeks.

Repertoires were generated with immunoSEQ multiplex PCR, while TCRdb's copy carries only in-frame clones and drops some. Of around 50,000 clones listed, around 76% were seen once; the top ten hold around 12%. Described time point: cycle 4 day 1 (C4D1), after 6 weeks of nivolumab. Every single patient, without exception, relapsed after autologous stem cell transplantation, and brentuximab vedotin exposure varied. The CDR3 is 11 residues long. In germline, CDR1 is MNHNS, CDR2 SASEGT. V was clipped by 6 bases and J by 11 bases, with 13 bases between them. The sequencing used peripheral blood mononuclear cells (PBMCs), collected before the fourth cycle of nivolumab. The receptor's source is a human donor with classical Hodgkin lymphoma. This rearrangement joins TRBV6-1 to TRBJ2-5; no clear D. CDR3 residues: CASRPTVTQYF. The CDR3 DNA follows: TGTGCCAGCAGGCCGACGGTCACGCAGTACTTC.